Listed below are T cell receptor beta chains from one sample, sequenced in a study of monozygotic twins with inflammatory bowel disease. No DNA is given; TCRdb re-called the 5' RACE reads and lists each CDR3 protein once. Here the sample table reports about 380,000 distinct CDR3 sequences. Sequenced material: blood. The receptors were sampled from a human donor with ulcerative colitis or Crohn's disease, or a healthy co-twin of an affected twin (not recorded which). Both conserved end residues are part of each CDR3.

TRBJ1-3 | TRBV15 | CATSRGGVLSGNTIYF
TRBJ1-1 | TRBV12-5 | CASGLESGNTEAFF
TRBJ2-1 | TRBV7-2 | CASSLDWGPYNEQFF
TRBJ2-3 | TRBV27 | CASSSPVPGPDTQYF
TRBJ2-2 | TRBV12-3/TRBV12-4 | CASSWTGPNTGELFF
TRBJ2-3 | TRBV20-1 | CSAELAGGPDTQYF
TRBJ1-6 | TRBV28 | CASLQLGSPLHF
TRBJ2-1 | TRBV5-1 | CASSLGPNYNEQFF
TRBJ2-1 | TRBV6-1 | CASRGLAGTKPGYNEQFF
TRBJ1-1 | TRBV7-9 | CASSPDISGAFF
TRBJ1-2 | TRBV29-1 | CSVEEAQGVDYGYTF
TRBJ2-2 | TRBV4-3 | CASSQDLTVNTGELFF
TRBJ1-4 | TRBV7-9 | CASSLGDRDNEKLFF
TRBJ1-1 | TRBV5-1 | CASSQGDSMNTEAFF
TRBJ2-3 | TRBV7-9 | CASSPPAGQGKDTQYF
TRBJ2-7 | TRBV7-9 | CASGDRASYEQYF
TRBJ1-1 | TRBV5-1 | CASSLDPNLEAFF
TRBJ2-2 | TRBV28 | CASNRGNTGELFF
TRBJ2-5 | TRBV11-2 | CASSVVGQETQYF
TRBJ2-1 | TRBV5-1 | CASSLGSGTGYHEQFF
TRBJ1-2 | TRBV6-2/TRBV6-3 | CASISLKFLTTGTGYGGYTF
TRBJ1-2 | TRBV27 | CASNGEENYGYTF
TRBJ2-7 | TRBV2 | CASSPGQIYYEQYF
TRBJ2-5 | TRBV7-8 | CASSLGGYGETQYF
TRBJ1-2 | TRBV6-2/TRBV6-3 | CASSYHRETLYGYTF
TRBJ1-3 | TRBV7-2 | CAISLAQTSGNTIYF
TRBJ2-5 | TRBV18 | CASSLNRGGAETQYF
TRBJ2-5 | TRBV4-1 | CASSLAGTGALIETQYF
TRBJ1-3 | TRBV29-1 | CSVEDRTGLSGNTIYF
TRBJ1-2 | TRBV20-1 | CSARSPGGQGIYGYTF
TRBJ2-1 | TRBV5-1 | CASSPPGRVLNEQFF
TRBJ2-5 | TRBV14 | CASSPRRGGKLETQYF
TRBJ2-7 | TRBV6-2/TRBV6-3 | CASSPIVQRGGYEQYF
TRBJ2-5 | TRBV7-2 | CASSSQAGRWTKTQYF
TRBJ1-1 | TRBV2 | CASSEGPRGGYTEAFF
TRBJ2-1 | TRBV9 | CASRPGGRRVGNEQFF
TRBJ2-7 | TRBV9 | CASSVGVSYEQYF
TRBJ2-5 | TRBV6-2/TRBV6-3 | CASSYSIISLQEEETQYF
TRBJ1-5 | TRBV29-1 | CSVGADQPQHF
TRBJ2-7 | TRBV4-3 | CASSQRLAGGGEQYF
TRBJ2-7 | TRBV27 | CASSPAASLYEQYF
TRBJ2-3 | TRBV5-1 | CASSFGSTGTDTQYF
TRBJ2-5 | TRBV7-9 | CASSPNRDQYF
TRBJ1-1 | TRBV7-3 | CASSSTGTPNTEAFF
TRBJ2-4 | TRBV19 | CASSIGGGNQNIQYF
TRBJ1-1 | TRBV9 | CASSGGRGNTEAFF
TRBJ2-2 | TRBV11-3 | CASSQTGRNTGELFF
TRBJ2-5 | TRBV2 | CASSAGLVETQYF